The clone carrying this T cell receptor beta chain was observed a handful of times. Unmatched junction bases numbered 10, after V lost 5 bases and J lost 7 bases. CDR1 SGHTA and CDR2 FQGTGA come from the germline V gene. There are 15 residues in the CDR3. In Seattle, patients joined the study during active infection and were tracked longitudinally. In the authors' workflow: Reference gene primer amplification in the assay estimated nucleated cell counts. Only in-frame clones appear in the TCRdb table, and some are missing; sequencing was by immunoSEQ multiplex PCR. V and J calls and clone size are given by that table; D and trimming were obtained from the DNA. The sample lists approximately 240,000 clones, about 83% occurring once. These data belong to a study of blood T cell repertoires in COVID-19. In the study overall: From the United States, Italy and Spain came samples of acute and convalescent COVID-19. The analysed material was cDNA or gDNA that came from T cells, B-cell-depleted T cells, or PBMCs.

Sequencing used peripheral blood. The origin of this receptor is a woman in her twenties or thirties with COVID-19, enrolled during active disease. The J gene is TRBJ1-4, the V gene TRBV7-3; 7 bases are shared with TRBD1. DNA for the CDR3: TGTGCCAGCAGCCCAGTCGGGAGGGGGCGTGAAAAACTGTTTTTT. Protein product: CASSPVGRGREKLFF.